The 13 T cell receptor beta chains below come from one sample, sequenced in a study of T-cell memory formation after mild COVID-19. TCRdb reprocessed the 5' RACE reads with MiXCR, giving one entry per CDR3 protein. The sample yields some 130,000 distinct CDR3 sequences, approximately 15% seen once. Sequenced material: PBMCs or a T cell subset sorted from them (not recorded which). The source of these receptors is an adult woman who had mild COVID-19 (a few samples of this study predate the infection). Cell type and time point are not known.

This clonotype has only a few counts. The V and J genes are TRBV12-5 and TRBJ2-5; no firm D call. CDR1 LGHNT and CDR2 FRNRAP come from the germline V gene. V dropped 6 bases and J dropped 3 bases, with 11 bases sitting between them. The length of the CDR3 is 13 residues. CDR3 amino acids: CASGIFIKETQYF. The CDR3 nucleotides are TGTGCTAGTGGAATATTCATCAAAGAGACCCAGTACTTC.

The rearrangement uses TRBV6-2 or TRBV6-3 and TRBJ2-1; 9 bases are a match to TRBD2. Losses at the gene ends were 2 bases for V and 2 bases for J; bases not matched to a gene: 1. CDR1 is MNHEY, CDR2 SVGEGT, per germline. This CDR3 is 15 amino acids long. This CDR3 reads CASSYAGGPYNEQFF. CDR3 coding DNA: TGTGCCAGCAGTTACGCGGGAGGGCCCTACAATGAGCAGTTCTTC.

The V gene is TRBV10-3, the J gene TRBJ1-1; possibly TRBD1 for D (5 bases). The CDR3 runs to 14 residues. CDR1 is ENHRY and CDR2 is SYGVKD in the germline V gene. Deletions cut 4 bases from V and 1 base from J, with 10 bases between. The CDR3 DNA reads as TGTGCCATCAGTGTTGGAGGGGAGAACACTGAAGCTTTCTTT. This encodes CAISVGGENTEAFF.

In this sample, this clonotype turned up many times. The CDR3 here is CATSASTVTDTQYF. CDR3 DNA: TGTGCCACCAGTGCATCCACTGTCACAGATACGCAGTATTTT. The V and J genes are TRBV24-1 and TRBJ2-3; no reliable D call. The CDR3 sequence is 14 residues long. Germline CDR1 KGHDR, CDR2 SFDVKD. V lost 5 bases and J 2 bases, leaving 10 bases between the germline ends.

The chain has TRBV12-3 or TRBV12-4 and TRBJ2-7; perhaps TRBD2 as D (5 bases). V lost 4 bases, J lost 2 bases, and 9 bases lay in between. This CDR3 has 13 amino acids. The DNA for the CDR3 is TGTGCCAGCAGTTGGAGCGGCGCCTACGAGCAGTACTTC. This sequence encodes CASSWSGAYEQYF.

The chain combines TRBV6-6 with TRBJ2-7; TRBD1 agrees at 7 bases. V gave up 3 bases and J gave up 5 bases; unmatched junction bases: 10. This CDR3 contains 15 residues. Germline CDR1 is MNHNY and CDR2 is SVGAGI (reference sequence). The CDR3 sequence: CASSYVPGGKDEQYF. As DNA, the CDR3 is TGTGCCAGCAGTTATGTCCCAGGGGGTAAGGACGAGCAGTACTTC.

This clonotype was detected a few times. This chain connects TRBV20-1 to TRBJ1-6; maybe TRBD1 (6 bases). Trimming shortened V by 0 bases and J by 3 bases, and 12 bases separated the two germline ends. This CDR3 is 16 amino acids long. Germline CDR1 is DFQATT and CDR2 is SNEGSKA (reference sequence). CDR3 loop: CSARDRSDSYNSPLHF. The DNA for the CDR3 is TGCAGTGCTAGAGATAGGTCGGACAGCTATAATTCACCCCTCCACTTT.

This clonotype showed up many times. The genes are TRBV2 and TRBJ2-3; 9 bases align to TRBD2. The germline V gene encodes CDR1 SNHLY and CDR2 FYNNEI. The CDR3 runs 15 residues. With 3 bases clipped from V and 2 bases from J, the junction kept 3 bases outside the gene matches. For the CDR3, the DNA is TGTGCCAGCAGTGATGGGACTAGCCCCACAGATACGCAGTATTTT. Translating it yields CASSDGTSPTDTQYF.

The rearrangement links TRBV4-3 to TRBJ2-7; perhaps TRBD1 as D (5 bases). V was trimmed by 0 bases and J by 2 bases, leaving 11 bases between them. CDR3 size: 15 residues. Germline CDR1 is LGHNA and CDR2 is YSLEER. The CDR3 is CASSQEYSGTYEQYF. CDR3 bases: TGCGCCAGCAGCCAAGAGTACTCAGGGACCTACGAGCAGTACTTC.

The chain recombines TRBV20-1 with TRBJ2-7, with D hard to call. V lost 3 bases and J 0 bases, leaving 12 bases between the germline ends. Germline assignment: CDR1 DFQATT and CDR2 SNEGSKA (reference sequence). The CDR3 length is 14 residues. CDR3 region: CSARAGSFSYEQYF. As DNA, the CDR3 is TGCAGTGCTAGGGCTGGGTCTTTCTCCTACGAGCAGTACTTC.

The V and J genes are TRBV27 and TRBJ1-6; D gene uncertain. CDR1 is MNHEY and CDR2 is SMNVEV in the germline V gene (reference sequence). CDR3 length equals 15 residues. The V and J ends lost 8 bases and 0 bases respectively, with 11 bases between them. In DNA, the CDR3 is TGTGCCAGCTACAGCCGGTTCTCCTATAATTCACCCCTCCACTTT. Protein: CASYSRFSYNSPLHF.

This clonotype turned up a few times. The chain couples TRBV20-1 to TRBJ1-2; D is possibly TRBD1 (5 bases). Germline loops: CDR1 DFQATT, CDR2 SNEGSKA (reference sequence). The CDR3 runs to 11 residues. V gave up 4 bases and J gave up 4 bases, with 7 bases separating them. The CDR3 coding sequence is TGCAGTGCTACAGGGTCCTATGGCTACACCTTC. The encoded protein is CSATGSYGYTF.

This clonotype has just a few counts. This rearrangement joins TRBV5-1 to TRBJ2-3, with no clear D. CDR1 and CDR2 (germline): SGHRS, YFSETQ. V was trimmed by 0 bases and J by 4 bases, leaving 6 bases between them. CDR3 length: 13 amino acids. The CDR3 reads CASSLGQADTQYF. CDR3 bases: TGCGCCAGCAGCTTGGGGCAGGCAGATACGCAGTATTTT.